Below, 20 T cell receptor beta chains from the same sample are listed, as sequenced in a study of a mutant IDH1 vaccine in newly diagnosed glioma (dated by TCRdb to the early 2020s). Sample time point, as interpreted from the label and publication: baseline, week 1 (first vaccination visit). The label giving this sample's treatment or condition can be read as: pre-vaccination baseline after standard-of-care therapy. Library method: the immunoSEQ multiplex PCR assay. TCRdb carries this immuneACCESS record with in-frame sequences only. Its versions omit some clonotypes, under half of them owing to an unresolved V gene in the studies checked, with the rest unexplained. This sample is represented by roughly 25,000 clones; about nine tenths of them were singletons. The leading ten clones occupy just over 9% of the sample. The input for sequencing was PBMCs, taken from a glioma patient treated with radiotherapy, temozolomide or both. These receptors originate from a young man with glioma.

The chain links TRBV19 to TRBJ1-3; no definite D call. Trimming shortened V by 5 bases and J by 2 bases, and 10 bases separated the two germline ends. Germline V lookup: CDR1 LNHDA, CDR2 SQIVND (reference sequence). This CDR3 contains 14 residues. The CDR3 loop is CASSQAVTGNTIYF. CDR3 in DNA: TGTGCCAGTAGTCAGGCCGTCACTGGAAACACCATATATTTT.

This chain connects TRBV29-1 to TRBJ2-3; 8 bases are a match to TRBD2. CDR3 length: 12 residues. The ends lost 3 bases at V and 9 bases at J; junction bases unmatched: 5. Germline assignment: CDR1 SQVTM and CDR2 ANQGSEA. This chain's CDR3 is CSVDVASGTQYF. DNA for the CDR3: TGCAGCGTTGATGTGGCTAGCGGGACGCAGTATTTT.

This clone showed up just a few times. The chain is built from TRBV7-9 and TRBJ1-2, with 8 bases identical to TRBD1. There are 16 residues in the CDR3. The V gene's germline CDR1 is SEHNR and CDR2 FQNEAQ (reference sequence). V shed 4 bases and J 3 bases; nucleotides not matched to a gene: 10. The DNA for the CDR3 is TGTGCCAGCAGCTCCTCCCGACAGGGGTTAGACTATGGCTACACCTTC. Translating it yields CASSSSRQGLDYGYTF.

Here the CDR3 reads CASSRGGAKPISTDTQYF. CDR3 DNA sequence: TGCGCCAGCAGCCGAGGGGGAGCTAAGCCCATTAGCACAGATACGCAGTATTTT. The chain joins TRBV5-1 to TRBJ2-3; D may be TRBD1 (6 bases). Germline loops: CDR1 SGHRS, CDR2 YFSETQ. The CDR3 is made up of 18 amino acids. V lost 4 bases and J lost 0, with 21 bases in between.

This chain uses TRBV11-2 with TRBJ1-2, with no clear D. Trimming stripped 5 bases from V and 4 bases from J, with 14 bases between. The CDR3 is made up of 14 amino acids. Germline V gene sequence: CDR1 SGHAT, CDR2 FQNNGV. The CDR3 protein is CASSLNAGIYGYTF. The CDR3 bases are TGTGCCAGCAGCCTTAATGCGGGAATCTATGGCTACACCTTC. Using reference TRBV11-2 and TRBJ1-2 for the parts outside the CDR3, the full variable domain is EAGVAQSPRYKIIEKRQSVAFWCNPISGHATLYWYQQILGQGPKLLIQFQNNGVVDDSQLPKDRFSAERLKGVDSTLKIQPAKLEDSAVYLCASSLNAGIYGYTFGSGTRLTVV.

This clone was observed a single time. The chain combines TRBV5-1 with TRBJ2-5; 12 positions match TRBD2. This CDR3 region has 16 residues. In germline, CDR1 is SGHRS, CDR2 YFSETQ. Losses at the gene ends were 0 bases for V and 5 bases for J; bases not matched to a gene: 5. The CDR3 sequence: CASSLGSSGRAETQYF. The DNA for the CDR3 is TGCGCCAGCAGCTTGGGGTCTAGCGGGAGGGCGGAGACCCAGTACTTC.

This chain uses TRBV4-1 with TRBJ2-7, with D perhaps matching TRBD1 or TRBD2 (5 bases each). Trimming left V 4 bases short and J 6 bases short, with 13 bases between. The CDR3 is 13 amino acids. In germline, CDR1 is MGHRA, CDR2 YSYEKL. The CDR3 reads CASSLKQRGEQYF. CDR3 bases: TGCGCCAGCAGCCTAAAGCAGAGGGGCGAGCAGTACTTC.

This clone is a singleton in its sample. The rearrangement joins TRBV7-9 to TRBJ2-7, with D perhaps matching TRBD2 (7 bases). Germline values: CDR1 SEHNR, CDR2 FQNEAQ (reference sequence). V shed 0 bases and J shed 2 bases, with 11 bases lying between them. The CDR3 is made up of 15 amino acids. The CDR3, as DNA: TGTGCCAGCAGCTTAGCCGGGGGGCTCACCTACGAGCAGTACTTC. Amino acids: CASSLAGGLTYEQYF.

V gene TRBV9 combines with J gene TRBJ2-5; D is perhaps TRBD2 (6 bases). Germline V CDR1 and CDR2: SGDLS, YYNGEE. The CDR3 has 17 amino acids. V dropped 3 bases and J dropped 0 bases, with 18 bases sitting between them. This chain's CDR3 is CASSENPGLPYQETQYF. The CDR3 DNA is TGTGCCAGCAGCGAGAACCCGGGACTGCCGTACCAAGAGACCCAGTACTTC.

The rearrangement joins TRBV5-6 to TRBJ2-7; weak D call: TRBD2 (6 bases). The germline gives CDR1 SGHDT, CDR2 YYEEEE. The CDR3 is 14 residues long. The V end was cut by 2 bases, the J end by 3 bases, with 12 bases between. The CDR3 DNA sequence: TGTGCCAGCAGCTTACGGGAGCCGATCTACGAGCAGTACTTC. Its translation: CASSLREPIYEQYF. The variable domain in full, with the rest retrieved from reference TRBV5-6 and TRBJ2-7, is DAGVTQSPTHLIKTRGQQVTLRCSPKSGHDTVSWYQQALGQGPQFIFQYYEEEERQRGNFPDRFSGHQFPNYSSELNVNALLLGDSALYLCASSLREPIYEQYFGPGTRLTVT.

The chain links TRBV27 to TRBJ2-5, with 8 bases identical to TRBD1. CDR1 and CDR2 from the germline V gene are MNHEY and SMNVEV (reference sequence). V trimming: 6 bases; J trimming: 5 bases; junction bases outside the gene matches: 8. The CDR3 totals 14 residues. The CDR3 is CASRSGGSGETQYF. CDR3 DNA: TGTGCCAGCAGATCAGGGGGCAGTGGGGAGACCCAGTACTTC.

This chain links TRBV11-2 with TRBJ2-7; TRBD2 aligns across 9 bases. This CDR3 region has 14 residues. V gave up 0 bases and J gave up 12 bases; unmatched junction bases: 9. Looked up from germline, CDR1 is SGHAT and CDR2 is FQNNGV. CDR3 nucleotides: TGTGCCAGCAGCTTAGATTCGAGCGGGAGGCTCGGGTACTTC. Translating gives CASSLDSSGRLGYF. The variable domain in full, completed from reference TRBV11-2 and TRBJ2-7, reads EAGVAQSPRYKIIEKRQSVAFWCNPISGHATLYWYQQILGQGPKLLIQFQNNGVVDDSQLPKDRFSAERLKGVDSTLKIQPAKLEDSAVYLCASSLDSSGRLGYFGPGTRLTVT.

The chain uses TRBV15 and TRBJ1-2; D unresolved. CDR1 is LNHNV, CDR2 YYDKDF, per germline (reference sequence). This CDR3 is 12 amino acids long. The V end lost 0 bases, the J end lost 5 bases, and 4 bases lay between the germline ends. The CDR3 loop is CATSRDAYGYTF. The CDR3 DNA follows: TGTGCCACCAGCAGAGACGCTTATGGCTACACCTTC.

This clone occurred once. The V gene is TRBV6-5, the J gene TRBJ2-7, with 7 bases matching TRBD1. V gave up 4 bases and J gave up 2 bases; unmatched junction bases: 5. This CDR3 spans 14 amino acids. The V gene's germline CDR1 is MNHEY and CDR2 SVGAGI. Here the CDR3 DNA reads TGTGCCAGCAGTTTCAACAGGGGCCCCTACGAGCAGTACTTC. This gives the protein CASSFNRGPYEQYF.

The CDR3 here is CASRPRVQAYNEQFF. CDR3 DNA sequence: TGTGCCAGCAGGCCCAGAGTCCAAGCCTACAATGAGCAGTTCTTC. The chain links TRBV27 to TRBJ2-1; no reliable D call. V lost 6 bases and J 2 bases, leaving 14 bases between the germline ends. The V gene's germline CDR1 is MNHEY and CDR2 SMNVEV (reference sequence). CDR3 length: 15 amino acids.

The genes are TRBV27 and TRBJ1-5; no clear D gene. Germline lookup yields CDR1 MNHEY and CDR2 SMNVEV (reference sequence). Between the trimmed V and J ends, which lost 5 bases and 0 bases, there was a span of 17 bases. CDR3 size: 17 residues. The CDR3 DNA reads TGTGCCAGCAGTCCCTCCCCCCCCAGGACTAGCAATCAGCCCCAGCATTTT. Residues: CASSPSPPRTSNQPQHF.

The CDR3 loop is CASSPLITDTQYF. CDR3 nucleotides: TGCGCCAGCAGCCCCCTCATCACAGATACGCAGTATTTT. The chain couples TRBV5-1 to TRBJ2-3; D is uncertain. From germline, CDR1 is SGHRS and CDR2 YFSETQ. The CDR3 runs 13 residues. V was clipped by 4 bases and J by 2 bases, with 8 bases between them.

The chain carries TRBV5-1 and TRBJ1-2; D ambiguous. This CDR3 has 14 amino acids. Trimming left V 3 bases short and J 3 bases short, with 12 bases between. Germline CDR1 is SGHRS and CDR2 is YFSETQ. The CDR3 sequence is CASSSLRSDYGYTF. The CDR3 nucleotides are TGCGCCAGCAGCTCTCTCAGGTCAGACTATGGCTACACCTTC.

The rearrangement uses TRBV5-6 and TRBJ2-1, with D possibly matching TRBD1 (6 bases). The CDR3 has 15 amino acids. Trimming removed 1 base from V and 4 bases from J, with 12 bases in between. Germline V lookup: CDR1 SGHDT, CDR2 YYEEEE. The CDR3, as DNA: TGTGCCAGCAGCTTGAGGGGGAAGCCGTACAATGAGCAGTTCTTC. This encodes CASSLRGKPYNEQFF.

The chain couples TRBV11-2 to TRBJ2-2; 13 bases agree with TRBD2. Germline-derived CDR1 and CDR2 are SGHAT and FQNNGV. This CDR3 region has 18 residues. The V and J ends lost 3 bases and 7 bases, in that order; junction bases with no gene match: 11. The CDR3 sequence is CASSFGTSGAKRGGELFF. DNA for the CDR3: TGTGCCAGCAGCTTCGGGACTAGCGGGGCTAAAAGGGGCGGGGAGCTGTTTTTT.